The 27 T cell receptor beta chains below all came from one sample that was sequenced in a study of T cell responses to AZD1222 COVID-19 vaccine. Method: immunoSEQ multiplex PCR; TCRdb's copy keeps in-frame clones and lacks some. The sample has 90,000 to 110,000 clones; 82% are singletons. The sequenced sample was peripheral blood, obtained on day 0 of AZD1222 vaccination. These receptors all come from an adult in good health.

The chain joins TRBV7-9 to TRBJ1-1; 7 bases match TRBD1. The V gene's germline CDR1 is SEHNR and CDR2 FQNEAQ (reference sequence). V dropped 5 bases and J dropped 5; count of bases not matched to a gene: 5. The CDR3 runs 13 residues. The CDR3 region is CASSPDRVTEAFF. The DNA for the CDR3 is TGTGCCAGCAGCCCTGACAGGGTGACTGAAGCTTTCTTT.

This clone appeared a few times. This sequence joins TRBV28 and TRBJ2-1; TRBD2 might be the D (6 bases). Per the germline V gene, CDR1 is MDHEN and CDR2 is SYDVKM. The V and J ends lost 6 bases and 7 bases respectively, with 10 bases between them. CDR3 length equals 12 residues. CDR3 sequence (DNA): TGTGCCAGCAGCCGCGGGGTTAATGAGCAGTTCTTC. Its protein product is CASSRGVNEQFF.

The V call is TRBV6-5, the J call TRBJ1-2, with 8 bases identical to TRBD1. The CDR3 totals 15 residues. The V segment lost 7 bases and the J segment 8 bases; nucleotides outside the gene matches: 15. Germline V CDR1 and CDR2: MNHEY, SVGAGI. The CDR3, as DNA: TGTGCCAGCACCCGTCAGACAGGGGACGATTTGGGCTACACCTTC. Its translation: CASTRQTGDDLGYTF.

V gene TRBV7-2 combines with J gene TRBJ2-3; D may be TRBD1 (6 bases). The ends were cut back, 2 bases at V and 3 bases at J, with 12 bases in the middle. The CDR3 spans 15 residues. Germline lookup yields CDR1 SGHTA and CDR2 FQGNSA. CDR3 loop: CASSLYQGLTDTQYF. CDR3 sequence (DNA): TGTGCCAGCAGCTTATACCAGGGGCTAACAGATACGCAGTATTTT. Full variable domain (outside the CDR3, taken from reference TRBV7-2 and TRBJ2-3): GAGVSQSPSNKVTEKGKDVELRCDPISGHTALYWYRQSLGQGLEFLIYFQGNSAPDKSGLPSDRFSAERTGGSVSTLTIQRTQQEDSAVYLCASSLYQGLTDTQYFGPGTRLTVL.

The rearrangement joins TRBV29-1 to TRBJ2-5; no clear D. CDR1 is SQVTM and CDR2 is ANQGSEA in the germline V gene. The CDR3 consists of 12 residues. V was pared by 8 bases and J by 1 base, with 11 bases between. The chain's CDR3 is CSMGRIQETQYF. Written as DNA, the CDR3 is TGCAGCATGGGCAGGATCCAAGAGACCCAGTACTTC.

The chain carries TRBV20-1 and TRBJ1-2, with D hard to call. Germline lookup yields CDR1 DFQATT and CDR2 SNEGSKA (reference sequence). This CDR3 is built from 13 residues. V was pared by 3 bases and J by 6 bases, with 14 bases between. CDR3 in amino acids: CSASPVTGDGYTF. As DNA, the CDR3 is TGCAGTGCTAGTCCTGTTACTGGTGATGGCTACACCTTC.

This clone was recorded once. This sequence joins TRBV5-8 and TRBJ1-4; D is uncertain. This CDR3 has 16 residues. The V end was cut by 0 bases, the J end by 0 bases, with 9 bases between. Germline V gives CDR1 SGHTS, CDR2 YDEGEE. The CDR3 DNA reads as TGTGCCAGCAGCTTGGGCAGTCGGACAACTAATGAAAAACTGTTTTTT. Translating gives CASSLGSRTTNEKLFF. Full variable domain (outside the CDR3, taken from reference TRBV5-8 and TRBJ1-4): EAGVTQSPTHLIKTRGQQATLRCSPISGHTSVYWYQQALGLGLQFLLWYDEGEERNRGNFPPRFSGRQFPNYSSELNVNALELEDSALYLCASSLGSRTTNEKLFFGSGTQLSVL.

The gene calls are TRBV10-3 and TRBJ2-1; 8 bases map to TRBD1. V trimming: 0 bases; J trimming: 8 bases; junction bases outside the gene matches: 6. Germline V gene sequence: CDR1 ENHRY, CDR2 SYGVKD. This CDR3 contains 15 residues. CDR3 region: CAISESGQVAHEQFF. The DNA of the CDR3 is TGTGCCATCAGTGAGTCGGGACAGGTGGCCCATGAGCAGTTCTTC.

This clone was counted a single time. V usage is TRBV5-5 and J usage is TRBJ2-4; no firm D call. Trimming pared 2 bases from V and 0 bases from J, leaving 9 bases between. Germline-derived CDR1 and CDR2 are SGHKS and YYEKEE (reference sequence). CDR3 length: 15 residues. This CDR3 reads CASSFSLLAKNIQYF. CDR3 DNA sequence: TGTGCCAGCAGCTTTTCGTTGCTAGCCAAAAACATTCAGTACTTC.

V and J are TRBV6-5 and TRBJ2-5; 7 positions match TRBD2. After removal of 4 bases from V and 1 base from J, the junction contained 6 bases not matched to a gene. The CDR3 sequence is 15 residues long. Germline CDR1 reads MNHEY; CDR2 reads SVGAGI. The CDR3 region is CASSFLSGGQETQYF. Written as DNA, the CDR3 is TGTGCCAGCAGTTTCCTGTCGGGGGGCCAAGAGACCCAGTACTTC.

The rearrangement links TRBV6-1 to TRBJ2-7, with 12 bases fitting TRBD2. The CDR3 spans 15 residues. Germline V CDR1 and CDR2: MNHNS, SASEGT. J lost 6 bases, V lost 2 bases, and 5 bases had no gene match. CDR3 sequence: CASSEPSGGAGEQYF. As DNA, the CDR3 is TGTGCCAGCAGTGAACCTAGCGGGGGGGCGGGCGAGCAGTACTTC.

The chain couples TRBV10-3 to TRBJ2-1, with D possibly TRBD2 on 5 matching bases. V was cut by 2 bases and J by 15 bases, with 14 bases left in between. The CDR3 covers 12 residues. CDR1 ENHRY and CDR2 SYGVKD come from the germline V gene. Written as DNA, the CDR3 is TGTGCCATCAGTGAGGATGAGGGTCGCGCGTTCTTC. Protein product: CAISEDEGRAFF.

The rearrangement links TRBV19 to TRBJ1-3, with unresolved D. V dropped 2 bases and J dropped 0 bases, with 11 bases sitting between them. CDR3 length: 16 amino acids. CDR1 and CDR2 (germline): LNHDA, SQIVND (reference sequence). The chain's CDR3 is CASSIPRGLSGNTIYF. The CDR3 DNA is TGTGCCAGTAGTATACCTCGCGGGCTCTCTGGAAACACCATATATTTT.

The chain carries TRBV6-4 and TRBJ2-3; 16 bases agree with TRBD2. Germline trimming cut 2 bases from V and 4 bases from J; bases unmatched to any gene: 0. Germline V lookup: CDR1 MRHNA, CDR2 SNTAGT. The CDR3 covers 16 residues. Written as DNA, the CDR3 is TGTGCCAGCAGTGACGGGACTAGCGGGGGGGCAGATACGCAGTATTTT. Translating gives CASSDGTSGGADTQYF.

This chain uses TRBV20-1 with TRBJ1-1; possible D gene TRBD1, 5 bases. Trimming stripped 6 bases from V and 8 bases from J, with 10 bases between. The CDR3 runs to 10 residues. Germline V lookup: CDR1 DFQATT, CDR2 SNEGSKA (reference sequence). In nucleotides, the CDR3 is TGCAGTGCGCCAACAGGAGAAGCTTTCTTT. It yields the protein CSAPTGEAFF.

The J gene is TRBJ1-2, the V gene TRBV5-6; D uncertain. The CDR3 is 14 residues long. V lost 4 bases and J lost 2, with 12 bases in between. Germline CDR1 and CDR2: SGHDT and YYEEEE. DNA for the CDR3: TGTGCCAGCAGCCTTCCCCCTCGAAACTATGGCTACACCTTC. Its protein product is CASSLPPRNYGYTF.

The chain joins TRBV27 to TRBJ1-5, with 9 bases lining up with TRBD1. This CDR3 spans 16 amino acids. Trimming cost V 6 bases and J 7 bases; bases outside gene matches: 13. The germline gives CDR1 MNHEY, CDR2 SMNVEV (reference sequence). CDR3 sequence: CASSVSQGAIGQPQHF. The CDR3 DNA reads TGTGCCAGCAGCGTCTCACAGGGGGCAATTGGGCAGCCCCAGCATTTT.

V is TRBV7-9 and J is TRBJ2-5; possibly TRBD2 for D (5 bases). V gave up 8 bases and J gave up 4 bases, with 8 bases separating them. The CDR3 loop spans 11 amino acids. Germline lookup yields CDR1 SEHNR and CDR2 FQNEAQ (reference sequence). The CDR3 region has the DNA TGTGCCAGCGAGGGTACAGAGACCCAGTACTTC. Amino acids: CASEGTETQYF.

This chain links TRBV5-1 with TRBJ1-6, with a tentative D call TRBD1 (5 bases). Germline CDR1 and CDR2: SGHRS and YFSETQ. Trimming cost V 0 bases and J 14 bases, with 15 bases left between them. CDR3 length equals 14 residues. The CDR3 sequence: CASSLDGPWGSLHF. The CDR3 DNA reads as TGCGCCAGCAGCTTGGACGGTCCTTGGGGCTCCCTCCACTTT.

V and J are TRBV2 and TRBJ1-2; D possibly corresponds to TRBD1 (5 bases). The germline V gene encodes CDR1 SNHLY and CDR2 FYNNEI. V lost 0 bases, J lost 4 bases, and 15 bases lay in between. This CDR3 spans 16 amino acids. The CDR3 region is CASSEAAIGRVYGYTF. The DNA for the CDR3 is TGTGCCAGCAGTGAAGCCGCAATAGGCAGGGTCTATGGCTACACCTTC.

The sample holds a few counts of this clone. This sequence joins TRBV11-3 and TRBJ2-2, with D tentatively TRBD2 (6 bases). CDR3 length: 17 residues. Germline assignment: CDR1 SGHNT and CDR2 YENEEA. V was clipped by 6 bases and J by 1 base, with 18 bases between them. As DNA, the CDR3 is TGTGCCAGCAGTCCCCGCCTGGGGCGGGGGAACACCGGGGAGCTGTTTTTT. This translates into CASSPRLGRGNTGELFF.

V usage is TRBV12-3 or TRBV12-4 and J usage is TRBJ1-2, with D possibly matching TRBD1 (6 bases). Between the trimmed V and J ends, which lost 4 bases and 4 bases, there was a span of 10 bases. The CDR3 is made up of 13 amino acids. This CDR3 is CASSSTGFYGYTF. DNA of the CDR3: TGTGCCAGCAGTTCAACAGGGTTCTATGGCTACACCTTC.

The CDR3 spells CASSDRTDTQYF. CDR3 DNA: TGTGCCAGCAGCGACCGCACAGATACGCAGTATTTT. V gene TRBV6-2 or TRBV6-3 combines with J gene TRBJ2-3; D not resolved. V lost 6 bases, J lost 1 base, and 5 bases lay in between. CDR1 and CDR2 from the germline V gene are MNHEY and SVGEGT. This CDR3 comprises 12 residues.

CDR3 in amino acids: CASTDSSYEQYF. In nucleotides, the CDR3 is TGTGCCAGCACGGACAGCTCCTACGAGCAGTACTTC. V gene TRBV6-5 combines with J gene TRBJ2-7; D possibly corresponds to TRBD1 (6 bases). Germline CDR1 is MNHEY and CDR2 is SVGAGI. The CDR3 is made up of 12 amino acids. The V end was cut by 7 bases, the J end by 0 bases, with 7 bases between.

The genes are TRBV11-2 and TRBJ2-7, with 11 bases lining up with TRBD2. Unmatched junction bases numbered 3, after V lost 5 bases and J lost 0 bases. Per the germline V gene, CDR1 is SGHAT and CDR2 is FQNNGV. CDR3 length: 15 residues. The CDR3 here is CASSTTSGDSYEQYF. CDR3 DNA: TGTGCCAGCAGCACGACTAGCGGGGACTCCTACGAGCAGTACTTC.

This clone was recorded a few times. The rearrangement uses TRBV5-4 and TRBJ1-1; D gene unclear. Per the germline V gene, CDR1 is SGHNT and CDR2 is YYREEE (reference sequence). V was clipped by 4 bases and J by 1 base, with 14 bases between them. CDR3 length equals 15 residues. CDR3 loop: CASSTQHFRNTEAFF. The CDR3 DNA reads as TGTGCCAGCAGCACTCAACACTTCAGGAACACTGAAGCTTTCTTT.

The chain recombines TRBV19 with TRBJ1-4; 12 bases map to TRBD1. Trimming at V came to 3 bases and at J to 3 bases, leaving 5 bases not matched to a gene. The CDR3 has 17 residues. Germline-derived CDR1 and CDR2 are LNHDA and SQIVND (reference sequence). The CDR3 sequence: CASSMEGQGAANEKLFF. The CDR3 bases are TGTGCCAGTAGTATGGAGGGACAGGGGGCGGCTAATGAAAAACTGTTTTTT.